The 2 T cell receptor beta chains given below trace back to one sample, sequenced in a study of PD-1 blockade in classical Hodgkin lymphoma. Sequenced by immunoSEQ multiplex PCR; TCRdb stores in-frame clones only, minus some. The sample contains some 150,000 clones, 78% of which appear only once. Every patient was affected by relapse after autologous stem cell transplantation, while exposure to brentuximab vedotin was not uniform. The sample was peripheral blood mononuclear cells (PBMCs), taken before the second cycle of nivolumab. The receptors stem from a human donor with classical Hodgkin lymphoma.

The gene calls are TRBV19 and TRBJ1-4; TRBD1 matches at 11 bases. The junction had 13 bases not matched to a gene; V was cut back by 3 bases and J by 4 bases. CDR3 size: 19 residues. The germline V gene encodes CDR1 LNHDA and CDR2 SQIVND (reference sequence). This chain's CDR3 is CASSMVPDRGRIGNEKLFF. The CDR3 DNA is TGTGCCAGTAGTATGGTCCCGGACAGGGGGCGAATTGGTAATGAAAAACTGTTTTTT.

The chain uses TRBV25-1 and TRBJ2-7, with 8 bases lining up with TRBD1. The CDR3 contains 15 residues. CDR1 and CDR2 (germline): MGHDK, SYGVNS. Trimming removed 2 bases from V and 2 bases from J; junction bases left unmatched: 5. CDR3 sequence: CASSEGDRFPYEQYF. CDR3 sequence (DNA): TGTGCCAGCAGTGAAGGGGACAGGTTTCCCTACGAGCAGTACTTC.